The rows below give T cell receptor beta chains drawn from one sample of a study of T cell repertoires in aging, cancer and after chemotherapy. TCRdb independently ran MiXCR on the multiplex PCR reads; one entry per CDR3 protein. This table has around 570 distinct CDR3 sequences, 25% to 30% appearing once. Material for sequencing was blood. These receptors were obtained from a human donor with a solid tumor. The CDR3 runs from the conserved cysteine through the conserved F or W. The D gene is left open where the match is weak. Rows may omit the clone size; those that give it use once, few, many or a size class.

.	TRBV6-1	TRBJ1-4	.	CASDLQGNNEKLFF
.	TRBV6-4	TRBJ2-3	large	CASSDSAESGGTDTQYF
.	TRBV19	TRBJ2-2	medium-sized	CASVAIANTGELFF
TRBD1	TRBV12-3/TRBV12-4	TRBJ1-1	.	CASSYLQGFTEAFF
TRBD2	TRBV12-3/TRBV12-4	TRBJ2-3	few	CASSRLAGGTDTQYF
.	TRBV12-3/TRBV12-4	TRBJ1-1	.	CASSFKNTEAFF
.	TRBV7-2	TRBJ2-5	.	CASSLVGGAAGGGETQYF
TRBD1	TRBV12-3/TRBV12-4	TRBJ2-7	large	CASSQGTAGVYEQYF
.	TRBV29-1	TRBJ1-6	large	CSVAEQTYNSPLHF
.	TRBV5-4	TRBJ2-5	.	CASSLARGTGQETQYF
.	TRBV7-6	TRBJ2-5	medium-sized	CASSSSRQETQYF
.	TRBV15	TRBJ1-5	large	CATSRGRQPQHF